One and the same sample provided the 6 T cell receptor beta chains below, sequenced in a study of cytomegalovirus exposure and HLA in healthy donors (dated by TCRdb to 2015 to 2018). Receptor libraries were prepared by the immunoSEQ multiplex PCR assay. For the multiplex PCR, a mixture combining 60 forward primers for TCR Vbeta segments and 13 reverse primers for TCR Jbeta segments was used. The table comes from immuneACCESS by way of TCRdb, which keeps in-frame sequences with V and J called. Part of the clones is missing from these tables; in studies checked, under half for an unresolved V gene and the rest for unknown reasons. A total of approximately 190,000 clones appear in this sample, about 81% of them only once. Clones ranked in the top ten supply approximately 0.74% of the sample. What was sequenced was PBMCs. All receptors derive from a woman aged 18-35 years in good health and CMV-seronegative.

CDR3 sequence reads: CASSGGDTDTQYF. The CDR3 DNA sequence: TGTGCCAGCAGCGGAGGAGACACAGATACGCAGTATTTT. This chain connects TRBV7-6 to TRBJ2-3; D possibly corresponds to TRBD2 (5 bases). Trimming took off 5 bases at V and 2 bases at J, with 8 bases between the two ends. Germline values: CDR1 SGHVS, CDR2 FNYEAQ. The CDR3 runs 13 residues.

The V and J genes are TRBV5-1 and TRBJ1-1, with a tentative D call TRBD1 (5 bases). Trimming left V 4 bases short and J 4 bases short, with 17 bases between. The CDR3 consists of 15 residues. CDR1 is SGHRS and CDR2 is YFSETQ in the germline V gene. The CDR3 loop is CASSTRGGDGTEAFF. The CDR3 DNA sequence: TGCGCCAGCAGCACCCGGGGGGGGGACGGCACTGAAGCTTTCTTT.

V usage is TRBV27 and J usage is TRBJ1-2; D is uncertain. CDR1 and CDR2 from the germline V gene are MNHEY and SMNVEV (reference sequence). V shed 5 bases and J shed 8 bases, with 21 bases lying between them. The CDR3 sequence is 15 residues long. The CDR3 is CASSPQSDGRRGYTF. The CDR3 DNA sequence: TGTGCCAGCAGTCCCCAGAGCGACGGGAGGCGAGGCTACACCTTC.

This chain connects TRBV5-6 to TRBJ2-7, with a tentative D call TRBD2 (7 bases). V was clipped by 1 base and J by 6 bases, with 17 bases between them. The CDR3 sequence is 15 residues long. Per germline, CDR1 SGHDT and CDR2 YYEEEE. CDR3 sequence (DNA): TGTGCCAGCAGCTTGAGGGGGGGAGGGGATTTCGAGCAGTACTTC. This gives the protein CASSLRGGGDFEQYF.

This clone has just a few counts. The genes are TRBV19 and TRBJ1-4; D remains unclear. V lost 5 bases to trimming and J lost 0 bases, with 13 bases between them. There are 16 residues in the CDR3. The germline V gene encodes CDR1 LNHDA and CDR2 SQIVND (reference sequence). The CDR3 region has the DNA TGTGCCAGTAGTCCGACGCCAGGTACAACTAATGAAAAACTGTTTTTT. As protein: CASSPTPGTTNEKLFF.

V usage is TRBV10-3 and J usage is TRBJ1-2, with TRBD1 matching 12 bases. This CDR3 spans 15 amino acids. Per the germline V gene, CDR1 is ENHRY and CDR2 is SYGVKD. Germline trimming cut 5 bases from V and 8 bases from J; bases unmatched to any gene: 9. The CDR3 loop reads CAISSRDRGLQGYTF. The CDR3 DNA follows: TGTGCCATCAGTTCTCGGGACAGGGGGCTTCAGGGCTACACCTTC.